This note documents a single T cell receptor (beta chain) sequence. Antigen: not known. The TCR beta cDNA libraries contained unique molecular identifiers. TCRdb reprocessed the PCR reads with MiXCR, giving one entry per CDR3 protein. The sample lists fewer than 900,000 distinct CDR3 sequences, 35% to 55% seen once, with roughly 4.9% in the top ten. In germline, CDR1 is SQVTM, CDR2 ANQGSEA. Trimming left V 3 bases short and J 7 bases short, with 9 bases between. This CDR3 contains 11 residues. These data come from a study of post-analysis software for immune sequencing data. Study-wide findings and caveats: Elevated frequency relative to controls characterized a handful of TRBV segments in patients, TRBV5-6, TRBV5-1 and TRBV20-1 among them.

This receptor was taken from a girl aged 10 to 17 with multiple sclerosis. The sequencing sample was made of blood. This sequence joins TRBV29-1 and TRBJ1-1; D is possibly TRBD1 (5 bases). The CDR3 loop is CSVEGPFEAFF. DNA for the CDR3: TGCAGCGTTGAGGGGCCGTTTGAAGCTTTCTTT.